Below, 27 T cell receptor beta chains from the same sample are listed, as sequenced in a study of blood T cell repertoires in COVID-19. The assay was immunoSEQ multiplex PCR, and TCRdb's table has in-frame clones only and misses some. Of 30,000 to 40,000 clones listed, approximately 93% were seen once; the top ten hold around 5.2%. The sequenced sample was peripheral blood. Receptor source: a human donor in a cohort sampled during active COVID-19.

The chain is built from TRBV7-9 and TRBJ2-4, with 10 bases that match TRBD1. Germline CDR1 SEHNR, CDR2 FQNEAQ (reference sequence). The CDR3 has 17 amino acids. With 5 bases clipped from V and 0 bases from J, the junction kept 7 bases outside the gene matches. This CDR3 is CASSPGQGFLAKNIQYF. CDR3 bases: TGTGCCAGCAGCCCGGGACAGGGGTTCCTAGCCAAAAACATTCAGTACTTC.

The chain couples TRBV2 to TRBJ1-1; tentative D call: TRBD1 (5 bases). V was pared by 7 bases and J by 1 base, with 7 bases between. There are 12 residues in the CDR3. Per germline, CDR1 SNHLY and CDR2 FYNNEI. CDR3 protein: CASIGQNTEAFF. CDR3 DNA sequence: TGTGCCAGCATTGGACAGAACACTGAAGCTTTCTTT.

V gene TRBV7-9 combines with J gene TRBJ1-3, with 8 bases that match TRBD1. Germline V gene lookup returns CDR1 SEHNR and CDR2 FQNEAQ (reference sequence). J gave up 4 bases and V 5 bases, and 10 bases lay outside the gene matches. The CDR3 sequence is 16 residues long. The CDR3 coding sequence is TGTGCCAGCAGCCACCCCCTGACAGGGGTGGGAAACACCATATATTTT. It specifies CASSHPLTGVGNTIYF.

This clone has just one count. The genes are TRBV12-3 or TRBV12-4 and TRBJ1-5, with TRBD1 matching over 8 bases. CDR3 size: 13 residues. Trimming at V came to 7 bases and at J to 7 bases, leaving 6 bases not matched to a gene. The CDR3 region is CASNQDRGQPQHF. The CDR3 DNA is TGTGCCAGCAACCAAGACAGGGGACAGCCCCAGCATTTT.

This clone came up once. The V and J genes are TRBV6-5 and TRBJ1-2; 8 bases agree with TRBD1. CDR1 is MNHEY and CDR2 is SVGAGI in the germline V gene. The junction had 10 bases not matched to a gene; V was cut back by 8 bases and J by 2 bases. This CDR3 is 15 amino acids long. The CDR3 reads CASRNDRGPNYGYTF. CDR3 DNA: TGTGCCAGCCGAAATGACAGGGGCCCCAACTATGGCTACACCTTC.

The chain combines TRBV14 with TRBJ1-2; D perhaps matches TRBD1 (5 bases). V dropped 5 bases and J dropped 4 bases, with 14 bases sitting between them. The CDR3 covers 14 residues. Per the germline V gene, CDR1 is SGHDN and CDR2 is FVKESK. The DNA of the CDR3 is TGTGCCAGCAGCAACTTACAGGAGGGCTATGGCTACACCTTC. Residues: CASSNLQEGYGYTF.

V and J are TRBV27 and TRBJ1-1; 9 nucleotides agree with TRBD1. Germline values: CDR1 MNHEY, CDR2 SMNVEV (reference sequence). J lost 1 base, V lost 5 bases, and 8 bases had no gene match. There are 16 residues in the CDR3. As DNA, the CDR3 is TGTGCCAGCAGTCGTCCCGGGACAGGGCCGAACACTGAAGCTTTCTTT. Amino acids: CASSRPGTGPNTEAFF.

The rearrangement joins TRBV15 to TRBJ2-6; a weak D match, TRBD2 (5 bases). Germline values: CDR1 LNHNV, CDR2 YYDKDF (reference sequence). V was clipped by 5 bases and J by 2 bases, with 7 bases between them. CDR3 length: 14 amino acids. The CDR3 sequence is CATSRGAGANVLTF. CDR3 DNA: TGTGCCACCAGCCGGGGAGCTGGGGCCAACGTCCTGACTTTC.

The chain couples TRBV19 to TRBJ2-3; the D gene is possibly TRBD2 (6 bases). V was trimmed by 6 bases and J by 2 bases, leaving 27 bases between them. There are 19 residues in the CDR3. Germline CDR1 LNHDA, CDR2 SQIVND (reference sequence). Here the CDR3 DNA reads TGTGCCAGTAGGCGGGGAAGAACTCTCTCCCTGAGGGACACAGATACGCAGTATTTT. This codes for CASRRGRTLSLRDTDTQYF.

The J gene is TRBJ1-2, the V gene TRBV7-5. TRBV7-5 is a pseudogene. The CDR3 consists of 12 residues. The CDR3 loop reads CARTNRGVGYTF. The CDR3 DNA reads TGTGCCAGAACCAACCGGGGGGTTGGCTACACCTTC.

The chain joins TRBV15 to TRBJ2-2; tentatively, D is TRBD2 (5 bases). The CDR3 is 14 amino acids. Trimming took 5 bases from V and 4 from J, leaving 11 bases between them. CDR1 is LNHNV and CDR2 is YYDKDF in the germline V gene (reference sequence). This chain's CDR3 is CATSPRASTGELFF. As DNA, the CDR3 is TGTGCCACCAGCCCGCGGGCGAGCACCGGGGAGCTGTTTTTT.

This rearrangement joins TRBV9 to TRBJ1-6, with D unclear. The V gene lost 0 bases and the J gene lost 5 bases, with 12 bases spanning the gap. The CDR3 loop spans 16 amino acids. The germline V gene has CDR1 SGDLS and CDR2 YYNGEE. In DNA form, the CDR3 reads TGTGCCAGCAGCGTAGCAGTAACCCCCCATAATTCACCCCTCCACTTT. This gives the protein CASSVAVTPHNSPLHF.

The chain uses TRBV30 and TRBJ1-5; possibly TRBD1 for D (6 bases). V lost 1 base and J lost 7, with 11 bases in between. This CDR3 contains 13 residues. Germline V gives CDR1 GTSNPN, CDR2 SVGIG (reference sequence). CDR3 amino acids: CAWSATGTQPQHF. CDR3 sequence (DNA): TGTGCCTGGAGTGCAACAGGGACGCAGCCCCAGCATTTT. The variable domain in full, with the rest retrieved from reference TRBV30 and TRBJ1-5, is SQTIHQWPATLVQPVGSPLSLECTVEGTSNPNLYWYRQAAGRGLQLLFYSVGIGQISSEVPQNLSASRPQDRQFILSSKKLLLSDSGFYLCAWSATGTQPQHFGDGTRLSIL.

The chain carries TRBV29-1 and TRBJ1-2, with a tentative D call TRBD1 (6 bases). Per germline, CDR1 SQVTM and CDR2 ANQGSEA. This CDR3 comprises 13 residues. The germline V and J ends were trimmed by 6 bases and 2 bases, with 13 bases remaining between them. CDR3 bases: TGCAGCGTCCGGGGGGGCAAAAACTATGGCTACACCTTC. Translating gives CSVRGGKNYGYTF.

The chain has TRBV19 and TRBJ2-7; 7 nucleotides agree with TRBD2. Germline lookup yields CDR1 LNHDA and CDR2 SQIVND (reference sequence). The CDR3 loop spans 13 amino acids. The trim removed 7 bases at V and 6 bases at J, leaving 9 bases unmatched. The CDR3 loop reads CASTSNWGGEQYF. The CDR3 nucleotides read TGTGCCAGTACCTCAAACTGGGGGGGCGAGCAGTACTTC. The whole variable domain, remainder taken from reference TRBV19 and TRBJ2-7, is DGGITQSPKYLFRKEGQNVTLSCEQNLNHDAMYWYRQDPGQGLRLIYYSQIVNDFQKGDIAEGYSVSREKKESFPLTVTSAQKNPTAFYLCASTSNWGGEQYFGPGTRLTVT.

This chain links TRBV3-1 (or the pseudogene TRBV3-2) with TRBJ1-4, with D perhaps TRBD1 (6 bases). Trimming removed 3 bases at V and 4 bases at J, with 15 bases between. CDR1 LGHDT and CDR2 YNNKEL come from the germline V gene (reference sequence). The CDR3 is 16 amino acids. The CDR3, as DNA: TGTGCCAGCAGCCAGGCCGCTGGACAGAATAATGAAAAACTGTTTTTT. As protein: CASSQAAGQNNEKLFF.

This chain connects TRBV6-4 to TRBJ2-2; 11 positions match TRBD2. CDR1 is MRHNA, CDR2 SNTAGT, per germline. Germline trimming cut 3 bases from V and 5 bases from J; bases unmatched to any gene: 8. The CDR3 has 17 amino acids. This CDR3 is CASSDLAGGPETGELFF. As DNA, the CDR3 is TGTGCCAGCAGTGATTTAGCGGGAGGGCCAGAGACCGGGGAGCTGTTTTTT.

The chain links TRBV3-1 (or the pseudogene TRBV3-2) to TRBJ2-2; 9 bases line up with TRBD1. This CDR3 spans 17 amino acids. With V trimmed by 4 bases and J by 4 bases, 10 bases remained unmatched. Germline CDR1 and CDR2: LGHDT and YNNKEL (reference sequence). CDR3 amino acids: CASSRDFPGQGTGELFF. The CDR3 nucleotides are TGTGCCAGCAGCCGCGATTTCCCGGGACAGGGCACCGGGGAGCTGTTTTTT.

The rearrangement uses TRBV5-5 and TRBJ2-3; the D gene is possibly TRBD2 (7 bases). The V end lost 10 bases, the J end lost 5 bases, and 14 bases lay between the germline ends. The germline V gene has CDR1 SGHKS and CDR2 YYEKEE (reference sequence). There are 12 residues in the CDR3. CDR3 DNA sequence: TGTGCCCCGAGGGGGGGTGAAGATACGCAGTATTTT. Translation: CAPRGGEDTQYF.

The CDR3 sequence is CASSLRRGFDTEAFF. The CDR3 DNA follows: TGTGCCAGCAGCTTAAGGAGGGGTTTTGACACTGAAGCTTTCTTT. The V call is TRBV7-8, the J call TRBJ1-1; possibly TRBD1 for D (5 bases). There are 15 residues in the CDR3. Trimming shortened V by 2 bases and J by 3 bases, and 13 bases separated the two germline ends. The germline V gene has CDR1 SGHVS and CDR2 FQNEAQ.

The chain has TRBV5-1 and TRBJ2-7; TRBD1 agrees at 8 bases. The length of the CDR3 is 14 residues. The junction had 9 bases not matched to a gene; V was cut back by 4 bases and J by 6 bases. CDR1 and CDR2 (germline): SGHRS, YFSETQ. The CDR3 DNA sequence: TGCGCCAGCAGCCATCGACAGGGGTCAGGCGAGCAGTACTTC. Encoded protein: CASSHRQGSGEQYF.

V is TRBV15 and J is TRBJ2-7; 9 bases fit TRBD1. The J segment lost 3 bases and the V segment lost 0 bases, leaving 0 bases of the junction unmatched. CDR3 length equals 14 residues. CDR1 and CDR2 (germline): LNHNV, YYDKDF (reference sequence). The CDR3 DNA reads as TGTGCCACCAGCAGAGAGGGACAGGGCTACGAGCAGTACTTC. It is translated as CATSREGQGYEQYF.

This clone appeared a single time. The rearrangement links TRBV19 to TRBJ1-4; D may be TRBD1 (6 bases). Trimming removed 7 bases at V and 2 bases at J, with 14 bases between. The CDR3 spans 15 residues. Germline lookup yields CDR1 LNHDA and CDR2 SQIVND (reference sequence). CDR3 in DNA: TGTGCCAGTAATACAGGGCTCGCGACTAATGAAAAACTGTTTTTT. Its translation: CASNTGLATNEKLFF.

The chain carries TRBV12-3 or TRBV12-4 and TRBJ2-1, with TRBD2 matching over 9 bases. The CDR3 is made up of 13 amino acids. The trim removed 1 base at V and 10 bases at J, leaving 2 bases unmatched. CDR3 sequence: CASSLGTSDEQFF. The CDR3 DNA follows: TGTGCCAGCAGTTTAGGGACTAGCGACGAGCAGTTCTTC.

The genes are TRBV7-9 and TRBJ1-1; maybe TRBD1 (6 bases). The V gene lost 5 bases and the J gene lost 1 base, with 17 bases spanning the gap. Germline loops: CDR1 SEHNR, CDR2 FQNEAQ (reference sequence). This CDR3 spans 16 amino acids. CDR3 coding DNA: TGTGCCAGCAGCCAGAGATCACGGGGGGCGAACACTGAAGCTTTCTTT. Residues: CASSQRSRGANTEAFF.

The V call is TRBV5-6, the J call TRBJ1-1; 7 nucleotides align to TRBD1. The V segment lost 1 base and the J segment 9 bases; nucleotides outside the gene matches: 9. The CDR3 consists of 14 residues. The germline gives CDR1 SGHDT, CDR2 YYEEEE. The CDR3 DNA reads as TGTGCCAGCAGCTTGCCCGAGATGACAGGGAAAGCTTTCTTT. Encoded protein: CASSLPEMTGKAFF.

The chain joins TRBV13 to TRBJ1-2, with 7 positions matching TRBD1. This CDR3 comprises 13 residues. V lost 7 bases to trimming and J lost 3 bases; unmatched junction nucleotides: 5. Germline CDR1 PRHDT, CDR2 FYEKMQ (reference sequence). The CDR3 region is CASNRQGDYGYTF. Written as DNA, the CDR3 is TGTGCCAGCAACCGCCAGGGGGACTATGGCTACACCTTC.